This T cell receptor beta chain was retrieved from a study of beta chain features in type 1 diabetes. The CDR3 length is 13 residues. Trimming took 4 bases from V and 6 from J, leaving 10 bases between them. Germline lookup yields CDR1 SGHNT and CDR2 YYREEE (reference sequence). This clone was seen only a few times. Its specificity is unknown. Points from the study as a whole: Shorter TCRB CDR3s, moderately but significantly so, were found in Type 1 diabetes patients in all four CD4+ subsets.

Reverse transcribing all isolated RNA meant expressed TCRB transcripts were sequenced. Sequencing used immunoSEQ multiplex PCR; TCRdb keeps in-frame clones, though not all of them. The table records roughly 150,000 clones, around 7.9% of them present only once. By way of CD45RO/CCR7/CD25/CD127/CD95/CD27, the CD4+ regulatory, stem cell-like memory, central memory and naive cells were sorted. The chain couples TRBV5-4 to TRBJ2-2; D is unclear. The sample was central memory CD4+ T cells from blood. This TCR came from a man aged 18-30 years with type 1 diabetes. As DNA, the CDR3 is TGTGCCAGCAGCCTAGGAAACGCCGGGGAGCTGTTTTTT. It yields the protein CASSLGNAGELFF.